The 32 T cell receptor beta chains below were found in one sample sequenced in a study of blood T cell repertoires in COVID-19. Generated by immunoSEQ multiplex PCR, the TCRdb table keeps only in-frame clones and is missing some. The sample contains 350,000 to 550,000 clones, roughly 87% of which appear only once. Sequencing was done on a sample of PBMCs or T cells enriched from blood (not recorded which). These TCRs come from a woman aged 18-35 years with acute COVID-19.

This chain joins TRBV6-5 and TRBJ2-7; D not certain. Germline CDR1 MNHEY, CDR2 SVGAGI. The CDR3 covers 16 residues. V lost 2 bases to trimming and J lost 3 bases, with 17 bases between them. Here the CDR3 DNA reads TGTGCCAGCAGTTACACCGGGTCGAAGGTTTTCTACGAGCAGTACTTC. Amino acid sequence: CASSYTGSKVFYEQYF.

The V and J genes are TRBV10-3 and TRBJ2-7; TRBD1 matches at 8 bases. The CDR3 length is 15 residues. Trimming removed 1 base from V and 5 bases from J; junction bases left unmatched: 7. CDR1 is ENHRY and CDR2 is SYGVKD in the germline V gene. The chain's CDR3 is CAISEFPGGADEQYF. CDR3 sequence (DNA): TGTGCCATCAGTGAGTTCCCAGGGGGCGCGGACGAGCAGTACTTC.

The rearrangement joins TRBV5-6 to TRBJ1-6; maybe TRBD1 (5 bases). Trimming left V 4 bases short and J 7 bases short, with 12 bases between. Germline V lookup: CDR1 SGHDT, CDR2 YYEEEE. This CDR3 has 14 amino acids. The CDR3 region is CASSRRDENSPLHF. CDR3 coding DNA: TGTGCCAGCAGCCGCAGGGATGAGAATTCACCCCTCCACTTT. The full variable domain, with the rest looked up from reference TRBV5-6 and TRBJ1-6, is DAGVTQSPTHLIKTRGQQVTLRCSPKSGHDTVSWYQQALGQGPQFIFQYYEEEERQRGNFPDRFSGHQFPNYSSELNVNALLLGDSALYLCASSRRDENSPLHFGNGTRLTVT.

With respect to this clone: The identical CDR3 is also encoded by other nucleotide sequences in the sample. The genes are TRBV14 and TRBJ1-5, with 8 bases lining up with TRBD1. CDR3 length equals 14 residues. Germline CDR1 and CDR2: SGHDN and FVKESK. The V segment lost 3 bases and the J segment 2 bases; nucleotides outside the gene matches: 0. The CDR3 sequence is CASSQTGGNQPQHF. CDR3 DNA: TGTGCCAGCAGCCAGACAGGGGGCAATCAGCCCCAGCATTTT.

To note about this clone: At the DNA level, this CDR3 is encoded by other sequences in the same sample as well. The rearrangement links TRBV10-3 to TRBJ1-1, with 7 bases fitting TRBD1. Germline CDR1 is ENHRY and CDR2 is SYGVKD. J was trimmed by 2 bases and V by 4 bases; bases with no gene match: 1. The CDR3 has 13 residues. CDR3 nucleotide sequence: TGTGCCATCAGTGGACAGGGAAACACTGAAGCTTTCTTT. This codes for CAISGQGNTEAFF.

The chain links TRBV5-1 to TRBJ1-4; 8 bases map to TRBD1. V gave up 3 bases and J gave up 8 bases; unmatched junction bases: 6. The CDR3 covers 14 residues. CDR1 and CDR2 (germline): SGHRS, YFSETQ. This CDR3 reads CASSSDRDYEKLFF. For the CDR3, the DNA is TGCGCCAGCAGCTCGGACAGGGATTACGAAAAACTGTTTTTT.

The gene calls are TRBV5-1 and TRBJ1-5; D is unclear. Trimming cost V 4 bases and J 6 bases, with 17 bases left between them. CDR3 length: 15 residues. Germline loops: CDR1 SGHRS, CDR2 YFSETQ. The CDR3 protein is CASSVDGGVGQPQHF. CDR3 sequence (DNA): TGCGCCAGCAGCGTGGACGGCGGGGTAGGTCAGCCCCAGCATTTT. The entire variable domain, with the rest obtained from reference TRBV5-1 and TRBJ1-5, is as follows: KAGVTQTPRYLIKTRGQQVTLSCSPISGHRSVSWYQQTPGQGLQFLFEYFSETQRNKGNFPGRFSGRQFSNSRSEMNVSTLELGDSALYLCASSVDGGVGQPQHFGDGTRLSIL.

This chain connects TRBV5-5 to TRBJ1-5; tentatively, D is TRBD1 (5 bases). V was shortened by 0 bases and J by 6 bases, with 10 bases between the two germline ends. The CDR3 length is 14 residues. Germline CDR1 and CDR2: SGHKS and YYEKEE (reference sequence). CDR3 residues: CASSLDGGFQPQHF. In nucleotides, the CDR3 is TGTGCCAGCAGCTTGGATGGGGGGTTTCAGCCCCAGCATTTT.

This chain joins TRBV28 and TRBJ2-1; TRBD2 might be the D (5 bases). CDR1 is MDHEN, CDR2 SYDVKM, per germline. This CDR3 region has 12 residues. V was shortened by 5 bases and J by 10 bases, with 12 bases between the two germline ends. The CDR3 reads CASSITRREQFF. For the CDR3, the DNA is TGTGCCAGCAGTATCACCCGGAGGGAGCAGTTCTTC.

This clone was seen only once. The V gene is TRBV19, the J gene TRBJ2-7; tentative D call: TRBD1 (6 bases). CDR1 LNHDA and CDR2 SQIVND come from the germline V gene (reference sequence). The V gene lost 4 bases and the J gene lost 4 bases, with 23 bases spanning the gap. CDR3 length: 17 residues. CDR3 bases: TGTGCCAGTAGTACTCCTGAGACAGGCCAAGGGGATTACGAGCAGTACTTC. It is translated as CASSTPETGQGDYEQYF.

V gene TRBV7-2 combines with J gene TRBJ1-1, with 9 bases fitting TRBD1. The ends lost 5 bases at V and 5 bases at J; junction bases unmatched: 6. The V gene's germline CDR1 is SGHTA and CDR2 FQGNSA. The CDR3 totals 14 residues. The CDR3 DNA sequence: TGTGCCAGCAGCGTAAAGACAGGGGGGACTGAAGCTTTCTTT. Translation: CASSVKTGGTEAFF.

CDR3 residues: CASTLAGVTDTQYF. DNA for the CDR3: TGTGCCAGCACCCTAGCGGGAGTCACAGATACGCAGTATTTT. The rearrangement uses TRBV28 and TRBJ2-3; 10 positions agree with TRBD2. Germline V gives CDR1 MDHEN, CDR2 SYDVKM. Trimming cost V 7 bases and J 2 bases; bases outside gene matches: 3. This CDR3 has 14 residues.

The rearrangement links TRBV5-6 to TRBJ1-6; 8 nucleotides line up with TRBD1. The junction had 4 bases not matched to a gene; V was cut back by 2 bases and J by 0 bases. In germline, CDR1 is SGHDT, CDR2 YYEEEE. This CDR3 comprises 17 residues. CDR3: CASSFRQGSSYNSPLHF. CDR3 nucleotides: TGTGCCAGCAGCTTCCGACAGGGGAGCTCCTATAATTCACCCCTCCACTTT. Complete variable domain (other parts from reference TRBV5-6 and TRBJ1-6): DAGVTQSPTHLIKTRGQQVTLRCSPKSGHDTVSWYQQALGQGPQFIFQYYEEEERQRGNFPDRFSGHQFPNYSSELNVNALLLGDSALYLCASSFRQGSSYNSPLHFGNGTRLTVT.

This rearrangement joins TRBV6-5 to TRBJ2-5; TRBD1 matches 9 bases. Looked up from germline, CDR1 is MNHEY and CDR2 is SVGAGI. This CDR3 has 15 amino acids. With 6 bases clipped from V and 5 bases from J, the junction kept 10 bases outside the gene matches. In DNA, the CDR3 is TGTGCCAGCAGGGGAGGACAGGGGTCATGGGAGACCCAGTACTTC. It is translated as CASRGGQGSWETQYF.

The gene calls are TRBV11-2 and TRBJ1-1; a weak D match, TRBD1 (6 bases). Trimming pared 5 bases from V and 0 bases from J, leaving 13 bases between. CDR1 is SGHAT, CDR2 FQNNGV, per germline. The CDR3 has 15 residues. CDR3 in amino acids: CASSPLDRMNTEAFF. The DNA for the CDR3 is TGTGCCAGCAGCCCATTGGACAGAATGAACACTGAAGCTTTCTTT.

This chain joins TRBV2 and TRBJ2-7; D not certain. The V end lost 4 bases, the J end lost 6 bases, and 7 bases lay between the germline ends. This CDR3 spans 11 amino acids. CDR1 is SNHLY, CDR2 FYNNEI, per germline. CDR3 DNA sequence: TGTGCCAGCAGTGGGAGCTCCGAGCAGTACTTC. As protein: CASSGSSEQYF. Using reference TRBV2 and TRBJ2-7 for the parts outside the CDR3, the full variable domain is EPEVTQTPSHQVTQMGQEVILRCVPISNHLYFYWYRQILGQKVEFLVSFYNNEISEKSEIFDDQFSVERPDGSNFTLKIRSTKLEDSAMYFCASSGSSEQYFGPGTRLTVT.

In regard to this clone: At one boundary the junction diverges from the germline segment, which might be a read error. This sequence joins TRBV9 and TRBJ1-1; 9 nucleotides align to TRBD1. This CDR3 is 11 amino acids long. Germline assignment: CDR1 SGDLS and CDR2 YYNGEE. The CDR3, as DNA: TGTGCCAGCAGCGTAGACAGGGGGCTGCTCTTT. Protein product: CASSVDRGLLF.

CDR3 nucleotides: TGTGCCTGGAGTGTTCTGGGAGACGAGTTCTTC. Protein sequence: CAWSVLGDEFF. J is TRBJ2-1 and V is TRBV30; D is possibly TRBD2 (5 bases). Germline V gene lookup returns CDR1 GTSNPN and CDR2 SVGIG (reference sequence). The V and J ends lost 0 bases and 14 bases respectively, with 11 bases between them. The CDR3 covers 11 residues.

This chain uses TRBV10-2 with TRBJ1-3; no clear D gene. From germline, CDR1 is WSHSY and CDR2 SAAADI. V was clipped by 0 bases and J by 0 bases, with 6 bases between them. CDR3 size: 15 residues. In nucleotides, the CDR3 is TGCGCCAGCAGTGAGTCTGTATTCTCTGGAAACACCATATATTTT. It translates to CASSESVFSGNTIYF.

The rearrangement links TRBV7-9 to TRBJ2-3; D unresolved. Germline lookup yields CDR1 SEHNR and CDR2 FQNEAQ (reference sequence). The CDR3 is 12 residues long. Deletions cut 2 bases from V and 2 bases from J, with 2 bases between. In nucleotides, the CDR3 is TGTGCCAGCAGCTTACACACAGATACGCAGTATTTT. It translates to CASSLHTDTQYF.

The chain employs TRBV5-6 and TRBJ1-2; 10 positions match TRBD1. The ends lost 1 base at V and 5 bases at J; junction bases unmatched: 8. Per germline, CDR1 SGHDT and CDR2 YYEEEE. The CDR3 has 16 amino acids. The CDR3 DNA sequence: TGTGCCAGCAGCTTGAGCGACGGGACAGGGGATTATGGCTACACCTTC. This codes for CASSLSDGTGDYGYTF. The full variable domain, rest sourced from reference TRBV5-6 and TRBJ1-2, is DAGVTQSPTHLIKTRGQQVTLRCSPKSGHDTVSWYQQALGQGPQFIFQYYEEEERQRGNFPDRFSGHQFPNYSSELNVNALLLGDSALYLCASSLSDGTGDYGYTFGSGTRLTVV.

DNA of the CDR3: TGTGCCAGCACCTTATCGGGACAGGGGACTAGGGGAGGCACCGGGGAGCTGTTTTTT. Its translation is CASTLSGQGTRGGTGELFF. This chain connects TRBV9 to TRBJ2-2, with 10 positions matching TRBD1. The CDR3 is made up of 19 amino acids. Germline CDR1 is SGDLS and CDR2 is YYNGEE. The ends lost 6 bases at V and 4 bases at J; junction bases unmatched: 18. Filled out from reference TRBV9 and TRBJ2-2, the complete variable domain reads DSGVTQTPKHLITATGQRVTLRCSPRSGDLSVYWYQQSLDQGLQFLIQYYNGEERAKGNILERFSAQQFPDLHSELNLSSLELGDSALYFCASTLSGQGTRGGTGELFFGEGSRLTVL.

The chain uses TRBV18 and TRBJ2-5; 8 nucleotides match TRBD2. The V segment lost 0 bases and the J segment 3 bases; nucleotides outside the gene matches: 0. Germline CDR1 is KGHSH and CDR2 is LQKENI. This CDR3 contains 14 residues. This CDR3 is CASSPPSGEETQYF. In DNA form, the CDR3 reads TGTGCCAGCTCACCACCTAGCGGGGAAGAGACCCAGTACTTC.

CDR3 loop: CASSRTLGGGSIYEQYF. The DNA of the CDR3 is TGTGCCAGCAGCCGGACGCTAGGTGGCGGGAGCATTTACGAGCAGTACTTC. The V and J genes are TRBV28 and TRBJ2-7; TRBD2 matches at 7 bases. Germline V gene data show CDR1 as MDHEN and CDR2 as SYDVKM. Trimming removed 6 bases from V and 4 bases from J; junction bases left unmatched: 18. The CDR3 covers 17 residues.

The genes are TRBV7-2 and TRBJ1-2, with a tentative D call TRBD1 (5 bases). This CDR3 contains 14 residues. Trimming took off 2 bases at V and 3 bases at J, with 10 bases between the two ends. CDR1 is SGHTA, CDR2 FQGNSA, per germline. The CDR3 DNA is TGTGCCAGCAGCTTAATGGTCAGGGACTATGGCTACACCTTC. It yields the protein CASSLMVRDYGYTF.

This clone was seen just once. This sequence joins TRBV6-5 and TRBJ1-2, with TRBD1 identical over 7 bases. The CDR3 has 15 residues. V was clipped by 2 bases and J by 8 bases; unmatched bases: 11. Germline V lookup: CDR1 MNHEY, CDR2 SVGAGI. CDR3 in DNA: TGTGCCAGCAGTTACATAGGGGGCGGAGCTGGAGGCTACACCTTC. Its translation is CASSYIGGGAGGYTF.

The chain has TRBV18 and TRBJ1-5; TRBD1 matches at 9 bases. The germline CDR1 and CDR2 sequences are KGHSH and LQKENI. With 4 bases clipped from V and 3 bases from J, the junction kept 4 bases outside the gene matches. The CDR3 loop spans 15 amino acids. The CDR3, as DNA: TGTGCCAGCTCACGGGGACAGGGAGACAATCAGCCCCAGCATTTT. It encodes CASSRGQGDNQPQHF.

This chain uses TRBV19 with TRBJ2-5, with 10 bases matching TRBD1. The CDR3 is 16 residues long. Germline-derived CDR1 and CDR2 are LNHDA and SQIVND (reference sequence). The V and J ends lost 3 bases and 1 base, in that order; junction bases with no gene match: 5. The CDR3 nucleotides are TGTGCCAGTAGTATTCGGACAGGGGGTTTCCAAGAGACCCAGTACTTC. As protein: CASSIRTGGFQETQYF.

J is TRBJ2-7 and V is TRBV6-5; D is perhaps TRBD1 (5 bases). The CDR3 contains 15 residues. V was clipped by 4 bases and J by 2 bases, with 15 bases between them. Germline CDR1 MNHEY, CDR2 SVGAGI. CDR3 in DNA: TGTGCCAGCAGTTCAGCGCAGGGATCCCCCTACGAGCAGTACTTC. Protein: CASSSAQGSPYEQYF.

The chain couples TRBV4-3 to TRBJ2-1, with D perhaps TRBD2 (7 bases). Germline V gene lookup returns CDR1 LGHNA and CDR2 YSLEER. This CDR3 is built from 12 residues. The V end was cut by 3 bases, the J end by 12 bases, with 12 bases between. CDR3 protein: CASSQGGGRQFF. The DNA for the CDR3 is TGCGCCAGCAGCCAGGGGGGCGGGAGGCAGTTCTTC.

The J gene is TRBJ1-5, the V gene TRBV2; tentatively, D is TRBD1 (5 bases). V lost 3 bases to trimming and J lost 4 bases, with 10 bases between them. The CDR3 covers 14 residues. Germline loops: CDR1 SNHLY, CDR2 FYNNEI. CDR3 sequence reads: CASSDMPGNQPQHF. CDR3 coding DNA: TGTGCCAGCAGTGATATGCCAGGGAATCAGCCCCAGCATTTT.

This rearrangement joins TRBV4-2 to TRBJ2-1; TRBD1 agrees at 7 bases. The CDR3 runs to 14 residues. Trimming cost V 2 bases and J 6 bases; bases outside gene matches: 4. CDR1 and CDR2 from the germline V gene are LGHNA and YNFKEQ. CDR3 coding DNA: TGTGCCAGCAGCCAACCCCGGGACAGCAATGAGCAGTTCTTC. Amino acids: CASSQPRDSNEQFF.